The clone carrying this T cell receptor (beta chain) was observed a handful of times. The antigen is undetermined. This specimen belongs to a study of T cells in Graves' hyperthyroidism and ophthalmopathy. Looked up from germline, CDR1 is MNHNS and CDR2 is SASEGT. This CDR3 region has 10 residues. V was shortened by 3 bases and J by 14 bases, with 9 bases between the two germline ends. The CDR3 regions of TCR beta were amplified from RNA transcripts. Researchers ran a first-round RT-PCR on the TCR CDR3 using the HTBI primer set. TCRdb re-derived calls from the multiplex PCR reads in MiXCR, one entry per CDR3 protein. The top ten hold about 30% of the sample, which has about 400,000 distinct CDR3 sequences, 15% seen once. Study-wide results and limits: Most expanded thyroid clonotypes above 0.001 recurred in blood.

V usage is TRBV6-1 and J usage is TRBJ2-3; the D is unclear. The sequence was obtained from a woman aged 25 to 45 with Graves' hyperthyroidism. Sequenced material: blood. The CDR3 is CASSDALGYF. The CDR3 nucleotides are TGTGCCAGCAGTGACGCCCTGGGGTATTTT.